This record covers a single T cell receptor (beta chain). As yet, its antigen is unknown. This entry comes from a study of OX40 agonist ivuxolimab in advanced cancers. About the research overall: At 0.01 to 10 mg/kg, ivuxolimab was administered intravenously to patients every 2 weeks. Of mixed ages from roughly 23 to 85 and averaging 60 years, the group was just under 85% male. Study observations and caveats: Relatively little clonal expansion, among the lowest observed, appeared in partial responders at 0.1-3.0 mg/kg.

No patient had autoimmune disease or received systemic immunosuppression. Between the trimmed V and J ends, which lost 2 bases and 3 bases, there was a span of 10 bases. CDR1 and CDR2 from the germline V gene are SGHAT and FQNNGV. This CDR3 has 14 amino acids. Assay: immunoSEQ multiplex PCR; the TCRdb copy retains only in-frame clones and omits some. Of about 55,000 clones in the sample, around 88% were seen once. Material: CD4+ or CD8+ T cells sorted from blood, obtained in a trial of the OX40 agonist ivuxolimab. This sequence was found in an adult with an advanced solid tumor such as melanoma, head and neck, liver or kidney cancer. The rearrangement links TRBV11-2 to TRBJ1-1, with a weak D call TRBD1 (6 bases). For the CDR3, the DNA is TGTGCCAGCAGCTTAAGGGACAAAGACACTGAAGCTTTCTTT. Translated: CASSLRDKDTEAFF. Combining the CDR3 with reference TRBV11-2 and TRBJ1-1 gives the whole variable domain EAGVAQSPRYKIIEKRQSVAFWCNPISGHATLYWYQQILGQGPKLLIQFQNNGVVDDSQLPKDRFSAERLKGVDSTLKIQPAKLEDSAVYLCASSLRDKDTEAFFGQGTRLTVV.